The 12 T cell receptor beta chains in this list originate from one sample, sequenced in a study of graft-versus-host responses after intestinal transplantation. Antigens of these TCRs are unknown. The protocol was immunoSEQ multiplex PCR, while the TCRdb copy is restricted to in-frame clones and leaves out a portion. The sample has approximately 70,000 clones, roughly 84% seen once; the top ten hold 0.39%. The sequencing here drew on unstimulated CD4+ T cells sorted from spleen or lymph node cells, taken before transplant. The receptors were gathered from a human donor who was the organ donor for an intestinal transplant.

V gene TRBV19 combines with J gene TRBJ1-5, with a tentative D call TRBD1 (6 bases). Germline V lookup: CDR1 LNHDA, CDR2 SQIVND (reference sequence). The CDR3 contains 15 residues. Trimming shortened V by 3 bases and J by 6 bases, and 15 bases separated the two germline ends. The CDR3 protein is CASSIGGARTQPQHF. CDR3 bases: TGTGCCAGTAGTATTGGGGGGGCGCGTACTCAGCCCCAGCATTTT. Full variable domain (remainder filled in from reference TRBV19 and TRBJ1-5): DGGITQSPKYLFRKEGQNVTLSCEQNLNHDAMYWYRQDPGQGLRLIYYSQIVNDFQKGDIAEGYSVSREKKESFPLTVTSAQKNPTAFYLCASSIGGARTQPQHFGDGTRLSIL.

The genes are TRBV14 and TRBJ2-3, with TRBD2 identical over 14 bases. Germline CDR1 reads SGHDN; CDR2 reads FVKESK. The CDR3 is 22 residues long. With 3 bases clipped from V and 0 bases from J, the junction kept 17 bases outside the gene matches. As DNA, the CDR3 is TGTGCCAGCAGCCACCGACCCCCCGGACTAGCGGGGGGCCCCGCGAGCACAGATACGCAGTATTTT. Protein sequence: CASSHRPPGLAGGPASTDTQYF.

The rearrangement joins TRBV5-1 to TRBJ2-6; 9 positions match TRBD1. CDR1 and CDR2 from the germline V gene are SGHRS and YFSETQ. The CDR3 runs 19 residues. J gave up 3 bases and V 1 base, and 11 bases lay outside the gene matches. The CDR3 coding sequence is TGCGCCAGCAGCTTGTCTTCGGACAGGGGATACAATGGGGCCAACGTCCTGACTTTC. Translation: CASSLSSDRGYNGANVLTF. Together with reference TRBV5-1 and TRBJ2-6, the CDR3 gives the full variable domain: KAGVTQTPRYLIKTRGQQVTLSCSPISGHRSVSWYQQTPGQGLQFLFEYFSETQRNKGNFPGRFSGRQFSNSRSEMNVSTLELGDSALYLCASSLSSDRGYNGANVLTFGAGSRLTVL.

This rearrangement joins TRBV5-1 to TRBJ2-5; 10 bases agree with TRBD2. With V trimmed by 0 bases and J by 3 bases, 5 bases remained unmatched. The CDR3 is 16 amino acids. Germline CDR1 reads SGHRS; CDR2 reads YFSETQ. The DNA of the CDR3 is TGCGCCAGCAGCTTGGCGCCCAGCGGGGGGGAAGAGACCCAGTACTTC. This gives the protein CASSLAPSGGEETQYF. The variable domain in full, with the rest retrieved from reference TRBV5-1 and TRBJ2-5, is KAGVTQTPRYLIKTRGQQVTLSCSPISGHRSVSWYQQTPGQGLQFLFEYFSETQRNKGNFPGRFSGRQFSNSRSEMNVSTLELGDSALYLCASSLAPSGGEETQYFGPGTRLLVL.

This clone was found a few times. V gene TRBV5-6 combines with J gene TRBJ1-4; D might be TRBD1 (6 bases). CDR3 size: 15 residues. Deletions cut 3 bases from V and 4 bases from J, with 13 bases between. Germline V gene sequence: CDR1 SGHDT, CDR2 YYEEEE. CDR3 protein: CASSSTGSHNEKLFF. The CDR3, as DNA: TGTGCCAGCAGCTCAACAGGGAGCCATAATGAAAAACTGTTTTTT.

This clone was counted a few times. The chain recombines TRBV6-1 with TRBJ2-3, with a weak D call TRBD2 (5 bases). Looked up from germline, CDR1 is MNHNS and CDR2 is SASEGT. V was clipped by 3 bases and J by 3 bases, with 10 bases between them. The CDR3 is 14 amino acids. CDR3: CASSDRRATDTQYF. The DNA for the CDR3 is TGTGCCAGCAGTGATCGGCGGGCTACAGATACGCAGTATTTT.

The J gene is TRBJ2-1, the V gene TRBV28; TRBD2 aligns across 16 bases. With V trimmed by 4 bases and J by 5 bases, 8 bases remained unmatched. Germline V CDR1 and CDR2: MDHEN, SYDVKM. The CDR3 contains 18 residues. The CDR3 spells CASSSYPGLAGGNNEQFF. CDR3 coding DNA: TGTGCCAGCAGTTCATACCCGGGACTAGCGGGGGGGAACAATGAGCAGTTCTTC.

The chain links TRBV28 to TRBJ2-3; D is possibly TRBD2 (6 bases). CDR3 length equals 14 residues. Germline CDR1 is MDHEN and CDR2 is SYDVKM. The V end was cut by 2 bases, the J end by 5 bases, with 11 bases between. CDR3 bases: TGTGCCAGCAGTTTAGGGACTTTGAAAGATACGCAGTATTTT. Encoded protein: CASSLGTLKDTQYF.

The chain joins TRBV29-1 to TRBJ1-5; weak D call: TRBD1 (6 bases). This CDR3 spans 13 amino acids. V was shortened by 4 bases and J by 6 bases, with 13 bases between the two germline ends. Per germline, CDR1 SQVTM and CDR2 ANQGSEA. CDR3 protein: CSVVWGGGQPQHF. In DNA, the CDR3 is TGCAGCGTTGTATGGGGGGGCGGTCAGCCCCAGCATTTT.

CDR3 residues: CASSEAGTGGSGGYTF. The CDR3 DNA reads TGTGCCAGCAGTGAAGCGGGGACAGGGGGCTCTGGTGGCTACACCTTC. V gene TRBV6-1 combines with J gene TRBJ1-2, with TRBD1 identical over 12 bases. Germline V lookup: CDR1 MNHNS, CDR2 SASEGT. V lost 0 bases, J lost 7 bases, and 6 bases stayed unmatched. The CDR3 is 16 residues long.

V and J are TRBV5-4 and TRBJ2-1; 14 bases are a match to TRBD2. The junction had 10 bases not matched to a gene; V was cut back by 0 bases and J by 5 bases. Germline lookup yields CDR1 SGHNT and CDR2 YYREEE (reference sequence). This CDR3 comprises 19 residues. CDR3 sequence: CASSLVRTSGGPQDNEQFF. The CDR3 bases are TGTGCCAGCAGCTTGGTCAGGACTAGCGGGGGGCCTCAAGACAATGAGCAGTTCTTC.

The chain is built from TRBV30 and TRBJ1-1, with 10 nucleotides matching TRBD1. The V segment lost 7 bases and the J segment 0 bases; nucleotides outside the gene matches: 11. Germline-derived CDR1 and CDR2 are GTSNPN and SVGIG (reference sequence). CDR3 length equals 16 residues. This CDR3 reads CASRSGQGRMNTEAFF. The CDR3 coding sequence is TGTGCCTCCCGGTCGGGACAGGGGCGGATGAACACTGAAGCTTTCTTT.